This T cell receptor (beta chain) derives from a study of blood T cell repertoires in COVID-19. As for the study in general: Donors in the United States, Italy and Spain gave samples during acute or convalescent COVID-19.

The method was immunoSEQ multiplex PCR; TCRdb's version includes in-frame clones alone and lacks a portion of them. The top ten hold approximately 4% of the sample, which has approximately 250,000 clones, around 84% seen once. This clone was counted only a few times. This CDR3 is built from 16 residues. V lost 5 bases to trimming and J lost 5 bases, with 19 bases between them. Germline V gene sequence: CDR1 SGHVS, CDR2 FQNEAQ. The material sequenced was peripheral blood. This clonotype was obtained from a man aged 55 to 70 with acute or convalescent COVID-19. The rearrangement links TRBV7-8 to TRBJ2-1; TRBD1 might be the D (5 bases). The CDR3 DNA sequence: TGTGCCAGCAGCCCCCTGGGCAGGGTAGGCAACAATGAGCAGTTCTTC. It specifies CASSPLGRVGNNEQFF.